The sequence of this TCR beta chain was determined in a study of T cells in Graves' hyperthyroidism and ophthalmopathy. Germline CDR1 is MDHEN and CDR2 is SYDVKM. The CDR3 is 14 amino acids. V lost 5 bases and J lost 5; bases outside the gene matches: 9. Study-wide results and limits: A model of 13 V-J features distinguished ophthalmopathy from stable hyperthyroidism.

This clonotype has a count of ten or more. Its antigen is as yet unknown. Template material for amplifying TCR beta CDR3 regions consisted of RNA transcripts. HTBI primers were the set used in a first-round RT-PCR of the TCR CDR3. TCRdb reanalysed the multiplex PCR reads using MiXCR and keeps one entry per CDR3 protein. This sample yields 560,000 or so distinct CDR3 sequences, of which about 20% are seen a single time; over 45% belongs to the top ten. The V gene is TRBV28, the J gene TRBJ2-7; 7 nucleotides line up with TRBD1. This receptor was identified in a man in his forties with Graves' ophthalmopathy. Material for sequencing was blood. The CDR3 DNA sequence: TGTGCCAGCAGTCCCGGGACAGCAGGTAACGAGCAGTACTTC. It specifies CASSPGTAGNEQYF. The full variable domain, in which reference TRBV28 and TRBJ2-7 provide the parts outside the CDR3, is DVKVTQSSRYLVKRTGEKVFLECVQDMDHENMFWYRQDPGLGLRLIYFSYDVKMKEKGDIPEGYSVSREKKERFSLILESASTNQTSMYLCASSPGTAGNEQYFGPGTRLTVT.